This TCR beta chain was captured in a study of T cell responses to AZD1222 COVID-19 vaccine. Study conclusions and caveats: Most donors were white British, females outnumbered males, and clonal diversity was possibly underestimated.

Assay: immunoSEQ multiplex PCR; the TCRdb copy retains only in-frame clones and omits some. The data show roughly 40,000 clones, around 91% seen once. About this clone itself: The antigen remains undetermined.

V was trimmed by 0 bases and J by 6 bases, leaving 8 bases between them. The germline CDR1 and CDR2 sequences are LNHNV and YYDKDF (reference sequence). This CDR3 spans 14 amino acids. The J gene is TRBJ2-2, the V gene TRBV15; no clear D. The source is an adult who received the AZD1222 COVID-19 vaccine. The starting material was peripheral blood, obtained 28 days after the second AZD1222 dose. The CDR3 region has the DNA TGTGCCACCAGCAGAGATGGGGTCCCCGGGGAGCTGTTTTTT. Translated: CATSRDGVPGELFF.